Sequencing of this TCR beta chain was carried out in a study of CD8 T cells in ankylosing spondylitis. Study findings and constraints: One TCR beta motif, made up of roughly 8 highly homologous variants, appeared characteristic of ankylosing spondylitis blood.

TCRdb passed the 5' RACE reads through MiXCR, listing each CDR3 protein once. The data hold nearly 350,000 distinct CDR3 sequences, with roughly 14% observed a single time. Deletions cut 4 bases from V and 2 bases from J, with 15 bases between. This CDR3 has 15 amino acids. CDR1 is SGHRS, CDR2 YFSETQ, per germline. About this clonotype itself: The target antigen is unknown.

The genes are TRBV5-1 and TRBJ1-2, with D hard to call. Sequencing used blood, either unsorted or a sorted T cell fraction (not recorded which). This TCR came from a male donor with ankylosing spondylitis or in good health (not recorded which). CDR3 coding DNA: TGCGCCAGCAGCCCAATGGCGGGCGTCAACTATGGCTACACCTTC. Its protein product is CASSPMAGVNYGYTF.